The 20 T cell receptor beta chains presented below share a single source sample, sequenced in a study of blood T cell repertoires in COVID-19. The data were produced by immunoSEQ multiplex PCR, yet TCRdb's version contains in-frame clones alone and is incomplete. This table holds approximately 190,000 clones, 70% to 90% found once. The specimen was peripheral blood. The receptors derive from a woman between 40 and 55 years old who had recovered from COVID-19.

The V and J genes are TRBV5-6 and TRBJ1-2; 9 nucleotides align to TRBD1. This CDR3 spans 16 amino acids. From germline, CDR1 is SGHDT and CDR2 YYEEEE. Trimming took 0 bases from V and 3 from J; bases not matched to a gene: 6. CDR3 DNA: TGTGCCAGCAGCTTGGGAACAGGGGGCATCGACTATGGCTACACCTTC. Protein product: CASSLGTGGIDYGYTF.

The chain has TRBV30 and TRBJ1-4, with D possibly matching TRBD1 (6 bases). In germline, CDR1 is GTSNPN, CDR2 SVGIG (reference sequence). The CDR3 length is 14 residues. V was cut by 3 bases and J by 8 bases, with 16 bases left in between. CDR3 DNA: TGTGCCTGGAGCCCCGGATTAACAGGGGAAAAACTGTTTTTT. Translated: CAWSPGLTGEKLFF.

V is TRBV28 and J is TRBJ1-5; a weak D match, TRBD1 (6 bases). The V gene's germline CDR1 is MDHEN and CDR2 SYDVKM. There are 15 residues in the CDR3. V lost 6 bases to trimming and J lost 6 bases, with 18 bases between them. CDR3 protein: CASRSKTGPSQPQHF. Written as DNA, the CDR3 is TGTGCCAGCAGATCTAAGACAGGCCCCAGTCAGCCCCAGCATTTT. Supplemented by reference TRBV28 and TRBJ1-5, the full variable domain reads DVKVTQSSRYLVKRTGEKVFLECVQDMDHENMFWYRQDPGLGLRLIYFSYDVKMKEKGDIPEGYSVSREKKERFSLILESASTNQTSMYLCASRSKTGPSQPQHFGDGTRLSIL.

The chain employs TRBV16 and TRBJ1-1, with 10 bases lining up with TRBD1. The CDR3 is made up of 13 amino acids. The germline V gene has CDR1 KGHSY and CDR2 FQNENV. J lost 10 bases, V lost 4 bases, and 6 bases had no gene match. This CDR3 is CASSPRRDRGAFF. As DNA, the CDR3 is TGTGCCAGCAGCCCTCGAAGGGACAGGGGAGCTTTCTTT.

The chain joins TRBV5-1 to TRBJ1-1; D call uncertain. CDR3 size: 14 residues. With 4 bases removed from V and 1 base from J, the gap between germline ends came to 11 bases. The germline gives CDR1 SGHRS, CDR2 YFSETQ. CDR3 nucleotide sequence: TGCGCCAGCAGCCCCTCCGGTCCGAACACTGAAGCTTTCTTT. Its protein is CASSPSGPNTEAFF.

V is TRBV6-5 and J is TRBJ2-1; D may be TRBD2 (6 bases). The germline V and J ends were trimmed by 3 bases and 11 bases, with 8 bases remaining between them. The CDR3 is 11 residues long. In germline, CDR1 is MNHEY, CDR2 SVGAGI. The CDR3 region is CASSYGGKQFF. CDR3 sequence (DNA): TGTGCCAGCAGTTATGGCGGGAAGCAGTTCTTC.

The V call is TRBV19, the J call TRBJ1-1; D is unresolved. CDR1 and CDR2 (germline): LNHDA, SQIVND (reference sequence). Deletions cut 4 bases from V and 1 base from J, with 16 bases between. This CDR3 has 16 residues. The CDR3 DNA reads as TGTGCCAGTAGTACCTTCGTTGGGAGAGCGAACACTGAAGCTTTCTTT. Amino acids: CASSTFVGRANTEAFF. The full variable domain, with the rest looked up from reference TRBV19 and TRBJ1-1, is DGGITQSPKYLFRKEGQNVTLSCEQNLNHDAMYWYRQDPGQGLRLIYYSQIVNDFQKGDIAEGYSVSREKKESFPLTVTSAQKNPTAFYLCASSTFVGRANTEAFFGQGTRLTVV.

Notes on this clone: The same CDR3 is also encoded by other DNA sequences in this sample. V and J are TRBV7-3 and TRBJ1-1, with a weak D call TRBD1 (5 bases). This CDR3 region has 13 residues. The ends were cut back, 3 bases at V and 1 base at J, with 6 bases in the middle. Germline values: CDR1 SGHTA, CDR2 FQGTGA. The CDR3, as DNA: TGTGCCAGCAGCTTGCAGGGGAACACTGAAGCTTTCTTT. It yields the protein CASSLQGNTEAFF.

The chain employs TRBV14 and TRBJ2-1; D perhaps matches TRBD1 (7 bases). CDR3 length: 13 residues. Trimming cost V 2 bases and J 9 bases, with 11 bases left between them. Germline CDR1 and CDR2: SGHDN and FVKESK. The chain's CDR3 is CASSQWQGGEQFF. Here the CDR3 DNA reads TGTGCCAGCAGCCAATGGCAGGGGGGTGAGCAGTTCTTC.

V gene TRBV5-6 combines with J gene TRBJ1-2; 9 bases line up with TRBD1. CDR3 length: 14 amino acids. The V gene's germline CDR1 is SGHDT and CDR2 YYEEEE. The J segment lost 5 bases and the V segment lost 0 bases, leaving 2 bases of the junction unmatched. CDR3 protein: CASSLDRGHYGYTF. CDR3 DNA: TGTGCCAGCAGCTTGGACAGGGGGCATTATGGCTACACCTTC.

This clone was found once. The CDR3 sequence is CASSSLGGGANYGYTF. CDR3 DNA: TGTGCCAGCAGTTCCCTCGGAGGGGGCGCGAACTATGGCTACACCTTC. This sequence joins TRBV28 and TRBJ1-2, with 7 bases matching TRBD1. CDR3 length: 16 amino acids. Germline V gene data show CDR1 as MDHEN and CDR2 as SYDVKM. Trimming at V came to 4 bases and at J to 2 bases, leaving 10 bases not matched to a gene.

This sequence joins TRBV30 and TRBJ1-6, with a tentative D call TRBD1 (5 bases). V dropped 2 bases and J dropped 5 bases, with 7 bases sitting between them. Germline CDR1 reads GTSNPN; CDR2 reads SVGIG (reference sequence). The CDR3 is 13 amino acids. The CDR3 nucleotides are TGTGCCTGGAGTACCAGGGATAATTCACCCCTCCACTTT. This gives the protein CAWSTRDNSPLHF.

The chain recombines TRBV6-5 with TRBJ1-2, with 10 bases that match TRBD1. With 0 bases clipped from V and 7 bases from J, the junction kept 8 bases outside the gene matches. The CDR3 length is 16 residues. Germline CDR1 reads MNHEY; CDR2 reads SVGAGI. CDR3 nucleotide sequence: TGTGCCAGCAGTTACTCGAAAGGACAGGGGGACAGTGGCTACACCTTC. Amino acids: CASSYSKGQGDSGYTF.

CDR3 amino acids: CSVEREYEQYF. For the CDR3, the DNA is TGCAGCGTTGAACGGGAATACGAGCAGTACTTC. The rearrangement joins TRBV29-1 to TRBJ2-7; a possible D gene is TRBD2 (5 bases). This CDR3 has 11 amino acids. Germline CDR1 is SQVTM and CDR2 is ANQGSEA. Trimming left V 2 bases short and J 4 bases short, with 6 bases between.

The table lists this clone with a few counts. The CDR3 here is CASSRAVWTGELFF. Here the CDR3 DNA reads TGCGCCAGCAGCCGGGCAGTATGGACCGGGGAGCTGTTTTTT. The V gene is TRBV4-3, the J gene TRBJ2-2; D remains ambiguous. The length of the CDR3 is 14 residues. Germline lookup yields CDR1 LGHNA and CDR2 YSLEER. The germline V and J ends were trimmed by 4 bases and 5 bases, with 11 bases remaining between them.

J is TRBJ2-7 and V is TRBV19, with a possible D match to TRBD1 (6 bases). The ends were cut back, 5 bases at V and 3 bases at J, with 14 bases in the middle. Germline lookup yields CDR1 LNHDA and CDR2 SQIVND (reference sequence). The CDR3 runs to 14 residues. The CDR3 nucleotides are TGTGCCAGTAGTCAGATGCCAGGGGACTACGAGCAGTACTTC. It codes for CASSQMPGDYEQYF.

CDR3 nucleotide sequence: TGTGCCAGCAGCTTAGGGGCAGGGGGTGATCAGCCCCAGCATTTT. It translates to CASSLGAGGDQPQHF. The chain recombines TRBV7-9 with TRBJ1-5, with TRBD1 identical over 7 bases. The CDR3 runs to 15 residues. Per the germline V gene, CDR1 is SEHNR and CDR2 is FQNEAQ (reference sequence). V shed 1 base, J shed 5 bases, and the junction held 5 bases outside the gene matches.

The genes are TRBV3-1 (or the pseudogene TRBV3-2) and TRBJ2-4, with TRBD2 matching 8 bases. This CDR3 has 16 amino acids. V shed 4 bases and J 6 bases; nucleotides not matched to a gene: 11. Looked up from germline, CDR1 is LGHDT and CDR2 is YNNKEL (reference sequence). The CDR3, as DNA: TGTGCCAGCAGCCCGAGCGGGAGTGGTATCGGAAACATTCAGTACTTC. Translated, it gives CASSPSGSGIGNIQYF.

This chain uses TRBV18 with TRBJ2-5, with TRBD1 as a possible D gene (6 bases). Germline V lookup: CDR1 KGHSH, CDR2 LQKENI. The CDR3 totals 14 residues. V was pared by 0 bases and J by 2 bases, with 7 bases between. CDR3 DNA sequence: TGTGCCAGCTCACCACCCACAGGGCAAGAGACCCAGTACTTC. It encodes CASSPPTGQETQYF.

The chain combines TRBV10-3 with TRBJ2-7; TRBD1 matches 10 bases. The CDR3 consists of 15 residues. The junction had 4 bases not matched to a gene; V was cut back by 2 bases and J by 3 bases. Germline CDR1 is ENHRY and CDR2 is SYGVKD. Here the CDR3 reads CAISEGTGVIYEQYF. CDR3 in DNA: TGTGCCATCAGTGAGGGGACAGGGGTAATCTACGAGCAGTACTTC.